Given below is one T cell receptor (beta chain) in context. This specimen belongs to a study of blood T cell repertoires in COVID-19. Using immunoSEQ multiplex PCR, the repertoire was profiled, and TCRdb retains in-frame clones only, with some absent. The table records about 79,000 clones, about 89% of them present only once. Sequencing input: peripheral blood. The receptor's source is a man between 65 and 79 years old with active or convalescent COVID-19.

The CDR3 reads CASSQDGGQRGREQYF. CDR3 bases: TGCGCCAGCAGCCAAGATGGGGGACAACGGGGACGCGAGCAGTACTTC. V gene TRBV4-3 combines with J gene TRBJ2-7; tentatively, D is TRBD1 (6 bases). Trimming pared 0 bases from V and 6 bases from J, leaving 18 bases between. Per the germline V gene, CDR1 is LGHNA and CDR2 is YSLEER. The CDR3 has 16 residues.